What follows are 18 T cell receptor beta chains derived from one specimen sequenced in a study of T cell changes during pregnancy in multiple sclerosis. Assay: immunoSEQ multiplex PCR; the TCRdb copy retains only in-frame clones and omits some. The sample holds about 68,000 clones, about nine tenths seen once. Specimen: peripheral blood, collected in the third trimester of pregnancy. The receptors derive from a female donor with multiple sclerosis, enrolled in a pregnancy study.

The V gene is TRBV19, the J gene TRBJ1-5; perhaps TRBD1 as D (5 bases). The CDR3 length is 15 residues. The V and J ends lost 2 bases and 7 bases respectively, with 15 bases between them. Germline V gene sequence: CDR1 LNHDA, CDR2 SQIVND (reference sequence). The CDR3 here is CASSIQGISSQPQHF. As DNA, the CDR3 is TGTGCCAGTAGTATACAGGGAATTTCATCCCAGCCCCAGCATTTT.

With respect to this clone: Other nucleotide sequences from this sample produce the same CDR3. The rearrangement uses TRBV5-1 and TRBJ1-1, with D perhaps TRBD1 (6 bases). The ends were cut back, 2 bases at V and 1 base at J, with 6 bases in the middle. The CDR3 is made up of 13 amino acids. Germline CDR1 is SGHRS and CDR2 is YFSETQ. The CDR3 sequence: CASSLQGNTEAFF. CDR3 nucleotides: TGCGCCAGCAGCTTACAGGGGAACACTGAAGCTTTCTTT.

This clone was recorded only once. V and J are TRBV5-6 and TRBJ2-7, with D possibly TRBD2 on 7 matching bases. This CDR3 contains 18 residues. CDR1 is SGHDT and CDR2 is YYEEEE in the germline V gene. V was shortened by 0 bases and J by 4 bases, with 23 bases between the two germline ends. The CDR3 nucleotides read TGTGCCAGCAGCTTGGCCGCCTGGGGGGGGGCTGTGAGTTACGAGCAGTACTTC. It is translated as CASSLAAWGGAVSYEQYF. Complete variable domain (other parts from reference TRBV5-6 and TRBJ2-7): DAGVTQSPTHLIKTRGQQVTLRCSPKSGHDTVSWYQQALGQGPQFIFQYYEEEERQRGNFPDRFSGHQFPNYSSELNVNALLLGDSALYLCASSLAAWGGAVSYEQYFGPGTRLTVT.

This clone has a single count. The chain uses TRBV7-2 and TRBJ2-2, with D perhaps matching TRBD2 (6 bases). The CDR3 consists of 14 residues. From germline, CDR1 is SGHTA and CDR2 FQGNSA. Trimming pared 2 bases from V and 13 bases from J, leaving 17 bases between. The CDR3 loop is CASSLQGLPDGLFF. CDR3 DNA: TGTGCCAGCAGCTTACAGGGACTCCCGGACGGGCTGTTTTTT.

The rearrangement uses TRBV6-5 and TRBJ1-5; perhaps TRBD1 as D (5 bases). Between the trimmed V and J ends, which lost 6 bases and 4 bases, there was a span of 7 bases. Germline V gene data show CDR1 as MNHEY and CDR2 as SVGAGI. The CDR3 loop spans 12 amino acids. CDR3 protein: CASSPGNQPQHF. DNA for the CDR3: TGTGCCAGCAGCCCAGGGAATCAGCCCCAGCATTTT.

The chain couples TRBV6-1 to TRBJ2-7; D perhaps matches TRBD2 (5 bases). This CDR3 is built from 15 residues. V shed 2 bases and J shed 7 bases, with 18 bases lying between them. Germline V gives CDR1 MNHNS, CDR2 SASEGT. Written as DNA, the CDR3 is TGTGCCAGCAGTGAAAGGAGGACCCCCTCGGGGGAGCAGTACTTC. This codes for CASSERRTPSGEQYF.

The chain uses TRBV19 and TRBJ2-2; TRBD2 matches at 10 bases. Germline V gene sequence: CDR1 LNHDA, CDR2 SQIVND (reference sequence). There are 15 residues in the CDR3. With V trimmed by 6 bases and J by 9 bases, 10 bases remained unmatched. The CDR3 spells CASRPTSGSTWELFF. Written as DNA, the CDR3 is TGTGCCAGTAGACCGACTAGCGGGTCGACGTGGGAGCTGTTTTTT.

The chain joins TRBV14 to TRBJ1-1; D may be TRBD1 (5 bases). Germline lookup yields CDR1 SGHDN and CDR2 FVKESK. The CDR3 has 14 residues. Trimming shortened V by 5 bases and J by 4 bases, and 14 bases separated the two germline ends. The CDR3 nucleotides are TGTGCCAGCAGCTCTCAACCGGGGGGCACTGAAGCTTTCTTT. The encoded protein is CASSSQPGGTEAFF.

V is TRBV28 and J is TRBJ1-5; possibly TRBD1 for D (6 bases). Germline-derived CDR1 and CDR2 are MDHEN and SYDVKM. CDR3 size: 19 residues. Between the trimmed V and J ends, which lost 8 bases and 0 bases, there was a span of 26 bases. CDR3 amino acids: CASPPRDRGGELSNQPQHF. In nucleotides, the CDR3 is TGTGCCAGCCCCCCCCGCGACAGAGGGGGGGAGCTTAGCAATCAGCCCCAGCATTTT.

The rearrangement joins TRBV5-1 to TRBJ2-1, with a tentative D call TRBD1 (5 bases). V was cut by 6 bases and J by 8 bases, with 18 bases left in between. Germline V gene lookup returns CDR1 SGHRS and CDR2 YFSETQ. The CDR3 spans 14 residues. The CDR3 is CASKEGAYLDEQFF. In nucleotides, the CDR3 is TGCGCCAGCAAAGAAGGGGCCTACCTGGATGAGCAGTTCTTC.

The chain uses TRBV30 and TRBJ1-5; the D gene is possibly TRBD1 (6 bases). The CDR3 length is 12 residues. Germline loops: CDR1 GTSNPN, CDR2 SVGIG (reference sequence). V was shortened by 1 base and J by 7 bases, with 8 bases between the two germline ends. CDR3 loop: CAWSGGGQPQHF. In DNA, the CDR3 is TGTGCCTGGAGTGGGGGGGGCCAGCCCCAGCATTTT.

This chain links TRBV6-1 with TRBJ2-3; unclear D gene. CDR3 length: 15 amino acids. The germline CDR1 and CDR2 sequences are MNHNS and SASEGT. Trimming took off 7 bases at V and 5 bases at J, with 19 bases between the two ends. Written as DNA, the CDR3 is TGTGCCAGCATCCAAATGGGCGCTGTCTTAGATACGCAGTATTTT. Residues: CASIQMGAVLDTQYF.

V and J are TRBV6-5 and TRBJ1-1; 8 nucleotides line up with TRBD1. The junction had 7 bases not matched to a gene; V was cut back by 5 bases and J by 5 bases. This CDR3 contains 14 residues. CDR1 is MNHEY, CDR2 SVGAGI, per germline. CDR3 nucleotide sequence: TGTGCCAGCAGTCAGAGGACAGGGCGGACTGAAGCTTTCTTT. Translation gives CASSQRTGRTEAFF.

The chain has TRBV13 and TRBJ2-1; 10 bases line up with TRBD2. Per germline, CDR1 PRHDT and CDR2 FYEKMQ (reference sequence). This CDR3 has 16 amino acids. V shed 4 bases, J shed 7 bases, and the junction held 10 bases outside the gene matches. Here the CDR3 DNA reads TGTGCCAGCAGCTCCCCGACTAGCGGGCGTCGGAATGAGCAGTTCTTC. Protein product: CASSSPTSGRRNEQFF.

This rearrangement joins TRBV11-3 to TRBJ2-2; 8 positions agree with TRBD2. Looked up from germline, CDR1 is SGHNT and CDR2 is YENEEA. Trimming took 5 bases from V and 9 from J; bases not matched to a gene: 5. CDR3 length: 13 amino acids. As DNA, the CDR3 is TGTGCCAGCAGCCGGGGGGGCGGAAGGGAGCTGTTTTTT. Translating gives CASSRGGGRELFF.

The chain is built from TRBV5-6 and TRBJ2-1; the D is unclear. V lost 4 bases to trimming and J lost 4 bases, with 24 bases between them. The CDR3 has 18 residues. CDR1 is SGHDT, CDR2 YYEEEE, per germline. The CDR3 spells CASSPTSGSILRYNEQFF. In nucleotides, the CDR3 is TGTGCCAGCAGCCCGACCTCAGGCAGTATACTCCGATACAATGAGCAGTTCTTC. The variable domain in full, with the rest retrieved from reference TRBV5-6 and TRBJ2-1, is DAGVTQSPTHLIKTRGQQVTLRCSPKSGHDTVSWYQQALGQGPQFIFQYYEEEERQRGNFPDRFSGHQFPNYSSELNVNALLLGDSALYLCASSPTSGSILRYNEQFFGPGTRLTVL.

The chain joins TRBV2 to TRBJ1-1, with a possible D match to TRBD1 (5 bases). V gave up 3 bases and J gave up 4 bases, with 21 bases separating them. The CDR3 length is 17 residues. CDR1 is SNHLY, CDR2 FYNNEI, per germline. For the CDR3, the DNA is TGTGCCAGCAGTGATTTGACACCGCGGGGGATCCTCACTGAAGCTTTCTTT. This translates into CASSDLTPRGILTEAFF.

CDR3 coding DNA: TGTGCCATTACAGACAGGGGAAACACTGAAGCTTTCTTT. Amino acids: CAITDRGNTEAFF. This chain uses TRBV10-3 with TRBJ1-1; 8 bases fit TRBD1. This CDR3 spans 13 amino acids. J lost 2 bases, V lost 9 bases, and 5 bases had no gene match. Germline-derived CDR1 and CDR2 are ENHRY and SYGVKD.